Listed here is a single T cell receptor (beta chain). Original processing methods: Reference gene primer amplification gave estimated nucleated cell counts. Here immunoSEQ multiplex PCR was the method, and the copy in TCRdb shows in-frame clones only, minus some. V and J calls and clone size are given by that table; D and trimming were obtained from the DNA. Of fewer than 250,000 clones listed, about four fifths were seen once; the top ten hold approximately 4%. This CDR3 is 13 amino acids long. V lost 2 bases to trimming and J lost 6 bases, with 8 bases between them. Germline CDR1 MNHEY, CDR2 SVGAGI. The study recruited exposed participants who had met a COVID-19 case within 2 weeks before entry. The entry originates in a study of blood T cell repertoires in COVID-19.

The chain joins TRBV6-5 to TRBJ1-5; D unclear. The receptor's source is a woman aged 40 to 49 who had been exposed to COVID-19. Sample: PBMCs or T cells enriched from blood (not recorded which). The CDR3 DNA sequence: TGTGCCAGCAGTTACGGGCCCGGTCAGCCCCAGCATTTT. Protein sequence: CASSYGPGQPQHF.